This T cell receptor (beta chain) was captured by sequencing in a study of blood T cell repertoires in COVID-19. Germline V lookup: CDR1 MNHNY, CDR2 SVGAGI (reference sequence). Trimming left V 5 bases short and J 6 bases short, with 16 bases between. This CDR3 contains 15 residues. The table came from immunoSEQ multiplex PCR; TCRdb's copy has only in-frame clones and leaves some out. The sample consists of under 300,000 clones, around 87% of them appearing once. This TCR was sampled from a woman in her 70s with active or convalescent COVID-19. Sequenced: peripheral blood. The genes are TRBV6-6 and TRBJ2-2, with D perhaps matching TRBD1 (6 bases). This chain's CDR3 is CASSTTAGVAGELFF. CDR3 bases: TGTGCCAGCAGTACGACTGCAGGGGTCGCCGGGGAGCTGTTTTTT.